A selection of T cell receptor beta chains follows, all from one sample in a study of blood T cell repertoires in COVID-19. Generated by immunoSEQ multiplex PCR, the TCRdb table keeps only in-frame clones and is missing some. Of 90,000 to 100,000 clones listed, approximately 84% are singletons. The sample was peripheral blood. The receptors were sampled from a woman aged 55-70 years with acute or convalescent COVID-19. CDR3s include the opening cysteine and the closing phenylalanine or tryptophan. The D gene is left open where the match is weak. Size is omitted from some rows. Given values are once, few, many or a class for expanded clones.

D gene	clone size	J gene	V gene	CDR3 protein	CDR3 DNA
TRBD2	NA	TRBJ2-1	TRBV4-1	CASSLGRGGALSYNEQFF	TGCGCCAGCAGCCTGGGGCGCGGGGGGGCCCTTTCCTACAATGAGCAGTTCTTC
TRBD2	NA	TRBJ2-5	TRBV7-9	CASRLAGGGGQETQYF	TGTGCCAGCAGGCTAGCGGGGGGTGGCGGCCAAGAGACCCAGTACTTC
NA	NA	TRBJ2-7	TRBV5-4	CASSFLRDTNTREQYF	TGTGCCAGCAGCTTCTTACGGGACACGAACACTAGGGAGCAGTACTTC
NA	NA	TRBJ1-4	TRBV28	CASRAGREKLFF	TGTGCCAGCAGGGCAGGGAGGGAAAAACTGTTTTTT
NA	few	TRBJ2-1	TRBV15	CATSRNPENEQFF	TGTGCCACCAGCAGAAACCCGGAGAATGAGCAGTTCTTC
TRBD1	NA	TRBJ2-7	TRBV28	CASSLMTGQALEQYF	TGTGCCAGCAGCCTGATGACTGGACAGGCACTCGAGCAGTACTTC
TRBD1	NA	TRBJ1-5	TRBV28	CASSAPGTGSQPQHF	TGTGCCAGCAGTGCTCCGGGGACAGGCAGTCAGCCCCAGCATTTT
NA	NA	TRBJ1-6	TRBV11-3	CASSLEPSGHNSPLHF	TGTGCCAGCAGCTTAGAACCAAGCGGCCATAATTCACCCCTCCACTTT
NA	NA	TRBJ2-5	TRBV5-1	CASSQGGLQETQYF	TGCGCCAGCAGCCAGGGGGGCCTCCAAGAGACCCAGTACTTC
NA	NA	TRBJ1-2	TRBV28	CASSLSGRYGYTF	TGTGCCAGCAGTTTATCCGGGAGGTATGGCTACACCTTC
NA	few	TRBJ1-1	TRBV24-1	CATSDGAPTFF	TGTGCCACCAGTGATGGGGCTCCAACTTTCTTT
NA	NA	TRBJ1-4	TRBV6-5	CASRWREGEKLFF	TGTGCCAGCAGATGGAGGGAAGGTGAAAAACTGTTTTTT
NA	NA	TRBJ1-5	TRBV3-1/TRBV3-2	CASSQPKQGLSNQPQHF	TGTGCCAGCAGCCAGCCAAAACAGGGTCTGAGCAATCAGCCCCAGCATTTT
NA	NA	TRBJ2-1	TRBV2	CASGSGYNEQFF	TGTGCCAGCGGTAGCGGCTACAATGAGCAGTTCTTC
TRBD1	once	TRBJ1-2	TRBV5-1	CASSDPRDRVWRGYTF	TGCGCCAGCAGCGACCCCAGGGACAGGGTATGGAGAGGCTACACCTTC
NA	NA	TRBJ1-6	TRBV12-3/TRBV12-4	CASRADNSPLHF	TGTGCCAGCAGGGCCGATAATTCACCCCTCCACTTT
NA	NA	TRBJ1-1	TRBV30	CAWRSTGRNTEAFF	TGTGCCTGGAGATCCACAGGGAGGAACACTGAAGCTTTCTTT
TRBD1	NA	TRBJ1-5	TRBV6-5	CASRIGQGWNQPQHF	TGTGCCAGCAGAATCGGACAGGGTTGGAATCAGCCCCAGCATTTT
TRBD1	NA	TRBJ1-6	TRBV10-3	CAIKGDSSYNSPLHF	TGTGCCATCAAGGGGGACAGCTCCTATAATTCACCCCTCCACTTT
NA	NA	TRBJ1-4	TRBV3-1/TRBV3-2	CASSKTRATNEKLFF	TGTGCCAGCAGCAAGACAAGAGCAACTAATGAAAAACTGTTTTTT
TRBD2	NA	TRBJ2-1	TRBV7-9	CASSLGSGGASNEQFF	TGTGCCAGCAGCTTAGGCAGCGGGGGGGCCTCAAATGAGCAGTTCTTC
NA	NA	TRBJ1-5	TRBV19	CASSARGAGDQPQHF	TGTGCCAGTAGTGCCAGGGGAGCGGGGGATCAGCCCCAGCATTTT
NA	NA	TRBJ2-1	TRBV12-2	CASRWLSGRAGVNNEQFF	TGTGCAAGTCGCTGGTTAAGCGGTCGGGCTGGGGTGAACAATGAGCAGTTCTTC
NA	NA	TRBJ1-5	TRBV28	CASSLALARQGLSRPQHF	TGTGCCAGCAGTTTAGCCTTGGCGCGGCAGGGACTCTCCCGGCCCCAGCATTTT
TRBD1	NA	TRBJ1-5	TRBV19	CASMEGAYSNQPQHF	TGTGCCAGTATGGAGGGGGCTTATAGCAATCAGCCCCAGCATTTT
TRBD1	once	TRBJ2-7	TRBV11-3	CASSLDWAGQGFYEQYF	TGTGCCAGCAGCTTAGATTGGGCGGGACAGGGGTTCTACGAGCAGTACTTC
NA	NA	TRBJ1-1	TRBV6-5	CASFVSNTEAFF	TGTGCCAGCTTCGTCTCGAACACTGAAGCTTTCTTT
NA	NA	TRBJ2-7	TRBV29-1	CSVYHRVDSEQYF	TGCAGCGTTTATCACAGGGTCGACTCCGAGCAGTACTTC
TRBD2	NA	TRBJ2-1	TRBV15	CATSRDRLAGGGDEQFF	TGTGCCACCAGCAGAGATAGACTAGCGGGGGGTGGAGATGAGCAGTTCTTC
TRBD1	NA	TRBJ2-1	TRBV9	CASSPGQAHGGDNEQFF	TGTGCCAGCAGCCCCGGACAGGCCCATGGTGGTGACAATGAGCAGTTCTTC
NA	NA	TRBJ1-6	TRBV3-1/TRBV3-2	CASHNGGQGTNSPLHF	TGTGCCAGCCACAACGGGGGGCAGGGCACTAATTCACCCCTCCACTTT
NA	NA	TRBJ2-3	TRBV3-1/TRBV3-2	CASSSYFPSDTQYF	TGTGCCAGCAGCAGCTATTTTCCGTCAGATACGCAGTATTTT
NA	NA	TRBJ2-3	TRBV2	CASFRVPTLYTQYF	TGTGCCAGCTTCCGGGTTCCTACTCTGTATACGCAGTATTTT
NA	NA	TRBJ2-5	TRBV7-2	CASSLSRGQETQYF	TGTGCCAGCAGCTTAAGCCGCGGACAAGAGACCCAGTACTTC
NA	NA	TRBJ2-1	TRBV3-1/TRBV3-2	CASSQVPGTARRVTYNEQFF	TGTGCCAGCAGCCAAGTTCCCGGGACGGCACGGAGGGTAACCTACAATGAGCAGTTCTTC
TRBD2	NA	TRBJ2-1	TRBV30	CAWRRSGAGNEQFF	TGTGCCTGGAGGCGCAGCGGGGCCGGCAATGAGCAGTTCTTC
NA	NA	TRBJ1-5	TRBV5-5	CASSPYSNQPQHF	TGTGCCAGCAGCCCCTATAGCAATCAGCCCCAGCATTTT
NA	NA	TRBJ1-2	TRBV6-5	CASSYAGAEANYGYTF	TGTGCCAGCAGTTACGCGGGAGCCGAGGCCAACTATGGCTACACCTTC
NA	few	TRBJ2-3	TRBV30	CAWSVFASTDTQYF	TGTGCCTGGAGTGTATTTGCGAGCACAGATACGCAGTATTTT
NA	NA	TRBJ2-7	TRBV19	CASSIASVPYEQYF	TGTGCCAGTAGTATAGCCTCTGTCCCCTACGAGCAGTACTTC
TRBD1	NA	TRBJ1-3	TRBV6-6	CASSYGDRGRGNTIYF	TGTGCCAGCAGTTATGGGGACAGGGGGAGGGGAAACACCATATATTTT
NA	NA	TRBJ2-5	TRBV19	CASSIAGAGETQYF	TGTGCCAGTAGTATCGCGGGGGCGGGAGAGACCCAGTACTTC
NA	NA	TRBJ2-3	TRBV5-6	CASSPFRTGGADTQYF	TGTGCCAGCAGCCCCTTTCGGACAGGCGGGGCAGATACGCAGTATTTT
NA	NA	TRBJ2-7	TRBV3-1/TRBV3-2	CASSQDPGPGQKYF	TGTGCCAGCAGCCAAGATCCAGGGCCAGGCCAGAAGTACTTC
TRBD1	once	TRBJ1-2	TRBV10-1	CASRTARGLSGYTF	TGCGCCAGCAGAACCGCCAGGGGGCTATCTGGCTACACCTTC
TRBD1	NA	TRBJ1-4	TRBV5-6	CASSRTGTNANEKLFF	TGTGCCAGCAGCAGGACAGGGACGAATGCTAATGAAAAACTGTTTTTT
TRBD1	NA	TRBJ2-2	TRBV13	CASSLGLRQGWDTGELFF	TGTGCCAGCAGCTTAGGCCTCCGACAGGGATGGGATACCGGGGAGCTGTTTTTT
TRBD2	few	TRBJ2-1	TRBV7-6	CASSGIAGKSYNEQFF	TGTGCCAGCAGCGGAATAGCGGGGAAATCCTACAATGAGCAGTTCTTC
NA	NA	TRBJ1-1	TRBV10-3	CAISRDKNTEAFF	TGTGCCATCAGTCGTGACAAGAACACTGAAGCTTTCTTT
NA	NA	TRBJ1-5	TRBV6-5	CASSSKQASNQPQHF	TGTGCCAGCTCGTCGAAACAGGCCAGCAATCAGCCCCAGCATTTT
TRBD1	NA	TRBJ1-5	TRBV7-8	CASSRTGHQPQHF	TGTGCCAGCAGCCGGACAGGCCATCAGCCCCAGCATTTT
TRBD1	once	TRBJ2-5	TRBV12-3/TRBV12-4	CASRAGGQETQYF	TGTGCCAGCAGGGCAGGGGGCCAAGAGACCCAGTACTTC
NA	NA	TRBJ2-5	TRBV2	CASSEFPGSKETQYF	TGTGCCAGCAGTGAGTTTCCAGGGTCGAAAGAGACCCAGTACTTC
TRBD1	once	TRBJ2-7	TRBV29-1	CSVEPGQGAYEQYF	TGCAGCGTTGAACCGGGACAGGGGGCCTACGAGCAGTACTTC
NA	NA	TRBJ1-1	TRBV7-9	CASSLVNRENTEAFF	TGTGCCAGCAGCTTAGTAAACAGGGAGAACACTGAAGCTTTCTTT
TRBD2	NA	TRBJ2-7	TRBV3-1/TRBV3-2	CASSQDSSGVGHEQYF	TGTGCCAGCAGCCAAGATTCGAGCGGGGTAGGCCACGAGCAGTACTTC
NA	NA	TRBJ1-5	TRBV7-2	CASSLLGDQPQHF	TGTGCCAGCAGCTTGCTAGGGGATCAGCCCCAGCATTTT